This is a list of T cell receptor beta chains from one sample in a study of beta chain features in type 1 diabetes. The method was immunoSEQ multiplex PCR; TCRdb's version includes in-frame clones alone and lacks a portion of them. This sample has fewer than 200,000 clones, with 8.1% found just once. Material for sequencing was central memory CD4+ T cells from blood. These receptors originate from a man younger than 35 in good health. CDR3s include the opening cysteine and the closing phenylalanine or tryptophan. Fields, in order: D gene, V gene, J gene, clone size, CDR3 protein, CDR3 DNA. A D gene is named only where the DNA matches it firmly. Part of the rows lack a size; the others show once, few, many or a class for expanded clones.

.	TRBV7-2	TRBJ2-3	.	CASSSFAVTDTQYF	TGTGCCAGCAGCTCATTCGCAGTTACAGATACGCAGTATTTT
.	TRBV4-1	TRBJ2-1	few	CASSHHGGTDDSYNEQFF	TGCGCCAGCAGCCACCATGGGGGGACAGATGACTCCTACAATGAGCAGTTCTTC
.	TRBV18	TRBJ2-1	many	CASSAGISSYNEQFF	TGTGCCAGCTCCGCGGGGATAAGCTCCTACAATGAGCAGTTCTTC
.	TRBV29-1	TRBJ2-1	.	CSVAWGRRGQQFF	TGCAGCGTTGCTTGGGGGCGCAGAGGACAGCAGTTCTTC
.	TRBV4-3	TRBJ2-6	many	CASSQIYWSSGANVLTF	TGCGCCAGCAGCCAAATTTACTGGTCCTCTGGGGCCAACGTCCTGACTTTC
TRBD1	TRBV28	TRBJ2-7	.	CASSPTGTGIHEQYF	TGTGCCAGCAGTCCTACCGGGACAGGGATCCACGAGCAGTACTTC
.	TRBV25-1	TRBJ1-2	.	CASSELTVNYGYTF	TGTGCCAGCAGTGAACTGACAGTTAACTATGGCTACACCTTC
.	TRBV14	TRBJ2-5	few	CASSQDGPGVRETQYF	TGTGCCAGCAGCCAAGATGGGCCAGGGGTACGGGAGACCCAGTACTTC
.	TRBV19	TRBJ1-5	few	CASSIDRGGDQPQHF	TGTGCCAGTAGTATAGACAGGGGCGGCGATCAGCCCCAGCATTTT
.	TRBV7-2	TRBJ1-5	few	CASSLDYSQPQHF	TGTGCCAGCAGCTTAGATTATAGTCAGCCCCAGCATTTT
TRBD1	TRBV7-9	TRBJ2-7	.	CASVDLGGTYEQYF	TGTGCCAGCGTAGACCTAGGGGGCACCTACGAGCAGTACTTC
.	TRBV7-2	TRBJ2-6	.	CASSPRGSGANVLTF	TGTGCCAGCAGCCCCAGGGGTTCTGGGGCCAACGTCCTGACTTTC
TRBD2	TRBV4-2	TRBJ2-1	.	CASSQALLAGGVNEQFF	TGTGCCAGCAGCCAAGCCCTATTAGCGGGAGGGGTAAATGAGCAGTTCTTC
.	TRBV7-2	TRBJ1-2	few	CASSFQKGGAYGYTF	TGTGCCAGCAGCTTTCAAAAGGGGGGGGCTTATGGCTACACCTTC
.	TRBV10-3	TRBJ1-1	.	CAISDRQKNTEAFF	TGTGCCATCAGTGATAGACAAAAAAACACTGAAGCTTTCTTT
TRBD1	TRBV19	TRBJ1-3	.	CASSSLWTGITGNTIYF	TGTGCCAGTAGTAGTTTGTGGACAGGGATAACTGGAAACACCATATATTTT
.	TRBV4-3	TRBJ2-1	many	CASSQDRGEQFF	TGCGCCAGCAGCCAAGATCGGGGTGAGCAGTTCTTC
.	TRBV28	TRBJ2-2	.	CASRWWSNLNTGELFF	TGTGCCAGCAGATGGTGGTCCAACTTGAACACCGGGGAGCTGTTTTTT
TRBD1	TRBV13	TRBJ1-1	many	CASSSSGTALAFF	TGTGCCAGCAGCTCCTCCGGGACAGCTTTAGCTTTCTTT
.	TRBV20-1	TRBJ1-1	few	CSALRNTEAFF	TGCAGTGCTCTTCGGAACACTGAAGCTTTCTTT
TRBD1	TRBV7-9	TRBJ2-7	many	CASSVRYGTGEQYF	TGTGCCAGCAGCGTCCGTTACGGGACAGGCGAGCAGTACTTC
.	TRBV6-1	TRBJ2-5	few	CASRPQGEETQYF	TGTGCCAGCAGACCACAGGGAGAGGAGACCCAGTACTTC
.	TRBV4-2	TRBJ1-4	few	CASSLPGLEKLFF	TGTGCCAGCAGCTTGCCAGGGCTAGAAAAACTGTTTTTT
TRBD2	TRBV19	TRBJ2-1	.	CASRTSGGYEQFF	TGTGCCAGTCGGACTAGCGGGGGTTATGAGCAGTTCTTC
.	TRBV4-3	TRBJ1-4	.	CASSQDQPGQYEKLFF	TGCGCCAGCAGCCAAGATCAACCCGGACAGTATGAAAAACTGTTTTTT
.	TRBV11-2	TRBJ2-1	few	CASRADNEQFF	TGTGCCAGCAGGGCAGACAATGAGCAGTTCTTC
TRBD2	TRBV18	TRBJ2-3	.	CASSPVAYGGTDTQYF	TGTGCCAGCTCACCAGTAGCGTACGGGGGGACAGATACGCAGTATTTT
TRBD1	TRBV5-6	TRBJ1-5	few	CASSNGQGASNQPQHF	TGTGCCAGCAGCAATGGACAGGGGGCGAGCAATCAGCCCCAGCATTTT
.	TRBV7-3	TRBJ1-2	few	CASSSAGRYGYTF	TGTGCCAGCAGCTCAGCGGGGCGCTATGGCTACACCTTC
.	TRBV7-6	TRBJ2-1	.	CASSYRQTSSYNEQFF	TGTGCCAGCAGCTACCGACAGACAAGCTCCTACAATGAGCAGTTCTTC
.	TRBV6-5	TRBJ2-3	.	CASSSLTDTQYF	TGTGCCAGCAGCTCCCTAACCGATACGCAGTATTTT
.	TRBV28	TRBJ2-7	.	CASSSGTRSSYEQYF	TGTGCCAGCAGTTCCGGGACAAGGAGCTCCTACGAGCAGTACTTC
.	TRBV11-1	TRBJ2-6	few	CASSLRVGDSGANVLTF	TGTGCCAGCAGCCTCCGGGTCGGGGACTCTGGGGCCAACGTCCTGACTTTC
.	TRBV11-2	TRBJ1-2	.	CASSSPGRMGVDGYTF	TGTGCCAGCAGCTCCCCGGGTCGCATGGGAGTGGATGGCTACACCTTC
TRBD2	TRBV6-5	TRBJ2-7	few	CASRVAGGVDEQYF	TGTGCCAGCAGAGTAGCGGGAGGGGTCGACGAGCAGTACTTC
.	TRBV5-1	TRBJ2-5	few	CASSPGTEGQYF	TGCGCCAGCAGCCCCGGGACTGAGGGACAGTACTTC
.	TRBV29-1	TRBJ1-1	.	CSVEGGAGAFF	TGCAGCGTCGAGGGGGGGGCGGGAGCTTTCTTT
.	TRBV29-1	TRBJ2-7	few	CSYFYGAKQYF	TGCAGCTACTTTTATGGGGCCAAGCAGTACTTC
TRBD2	TRBV6-6	TRBJ2-1	.	CASRYTSGGYNEQFF	TGTGCCAGCAGGTATACTAGCGGGGGCTACAATGAGCAGTTCTTC
.	TRBV4-3	TRBJ1-5	few	CASSQETYQPQHF	TGCGCCAGCAGCCAAGAAACATACCAGCCCCAGCATTTT
TRBD1	TRBV7-2	TRBJ2-5	.	CASSLSGGDSGETQYF	TGTGCCAGCAGCTTATCAGGGGGCGATTCTGGGGAGACCCAGTACTTC
TRBD1	TRBV11-3	TRBJ2-5	.	CASSSGGGETQYF	TGTGCCAGCAGCTCAGGGGGCGGAGAGACCCAGTACTTC